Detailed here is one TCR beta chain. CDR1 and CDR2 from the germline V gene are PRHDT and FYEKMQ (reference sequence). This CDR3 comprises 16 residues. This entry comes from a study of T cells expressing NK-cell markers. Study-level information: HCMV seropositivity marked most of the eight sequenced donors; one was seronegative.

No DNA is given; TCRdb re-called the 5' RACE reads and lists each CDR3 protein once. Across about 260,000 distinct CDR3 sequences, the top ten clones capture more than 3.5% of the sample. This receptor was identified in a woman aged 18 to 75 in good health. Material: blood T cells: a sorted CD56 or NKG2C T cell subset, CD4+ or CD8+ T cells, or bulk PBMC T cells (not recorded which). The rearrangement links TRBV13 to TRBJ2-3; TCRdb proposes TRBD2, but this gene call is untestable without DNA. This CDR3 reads CASSFIAGGPADTQYF.